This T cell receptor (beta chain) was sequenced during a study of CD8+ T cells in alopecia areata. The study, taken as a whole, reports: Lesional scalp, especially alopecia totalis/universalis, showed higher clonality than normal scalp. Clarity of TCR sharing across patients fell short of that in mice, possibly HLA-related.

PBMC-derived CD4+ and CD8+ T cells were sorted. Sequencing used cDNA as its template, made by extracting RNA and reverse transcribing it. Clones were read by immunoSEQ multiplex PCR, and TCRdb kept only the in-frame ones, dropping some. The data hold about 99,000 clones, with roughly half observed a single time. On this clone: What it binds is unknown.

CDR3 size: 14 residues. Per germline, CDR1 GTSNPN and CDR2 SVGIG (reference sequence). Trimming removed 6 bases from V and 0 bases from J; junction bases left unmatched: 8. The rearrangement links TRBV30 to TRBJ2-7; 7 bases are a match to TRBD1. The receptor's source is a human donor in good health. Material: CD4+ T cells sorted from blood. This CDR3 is CACLTGALSYEQYF. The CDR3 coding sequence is TGTGCCTGCCTTACAGGGGCTCTCTCCTACGAGCAGTACTTC.